The 5 T cell receptor beta chains in this list originate from one sample, sequenced in a study of beta chain features in type 1 diabetes. Of the isolated RNA, all was reverse transcribed, and so the sequenced material was expressed TCRB transcripts. TCRdb's copy holds only in-frame clones and misses some; the assay was immunoSEQ multiplex PCR. The sample includes about 340,000 clones, around 8% of them seen just once. Sequenced: central memory CD4+ T cells from blood. Receptors originate from a young woman in good health.

Ten or more counts support this clone. This rearrangement joins TRBV28 to TRBJ1-5, with 9 nucleotides matching TRBD1. J gave up 2 bases and V 5 bases, and 7 bases lay outside the gene matches. Per germline, CDR1 MDHEN and CDR2 SYDVKM. CDR3 length equals 16 residues. The CDR3 nucleotides are TGTGCCAGCAGTCCACAGGGGGCCGGGGGCAATCAGCCCCAGCATTTT. Translating gives CASSPQGAGGNQPQHF.

This clone has more than one count but fewer than ten. The rearrangement joins TRBV18 to TRBJ1-1; D gene uncertain. Between the trimmed V and J ends, which lost 3 bases and 4 bases, there was a span of 12 bases. This CDR3 region has 14 residues. Germline V gene lookup returns CDR1 KGHSH and CDR2 LQKENI. The CDR3 DNA follows: TGTGCCAGCTCACCTCCGATTGTCCGCACTGAAGCTTTCTTT. Its translation is CASSPPIVRTEAFF.

V is TRBV5-6 and J is TRBJ1-1, with D possibly matching TRBD1 (6 bases). The germline V and J ends were trimmed by 4 bases and 4 bases, with 11 bases remaining between them. The germline gives CDR1 SGHDT, CDR2 YYEEEE. The CDR3 consists of 13 residues. The CDR3 protein is CASSLIGGTEAFF. The DNA for the CDR3 is TGTGCCAGCAGCCTAATAGGGGGCACTGAAGCTTTCTTT.

The rearrangement joins TRBV15 to TRBJ2-2, with D tentatively TRBD1 (6 bases). The CDR3 runs 17 residues. V was clipped by 0 bases and J by 5 bases, with 16 bases between them. Germline V gives CDR1 LNHNV, CDR2 YYDKDF (reference sequence). CDR3 sequence: CATSRDPYRVRTGELFF. Here the CDR3 DNA reads TGTGCCACCAGCAGAGATCCCTACAGGGTACGGACCGGGGAGCTGTTTTTT.

The J gene is TRBJ2-2, the V gene TRBV28; D not certain. Germline lookup yields CDR1 MDHEN and CDR2 SYDVKM. The CDR3 consists of 15 residues. Between the trimmed V and J ends, which lost 5 bases and 1 base, there was a span of 11 bases. CDR3 nucleotide sequence: TGTGCCAGCAGTCCTCAACACGGGAACACCGGGGAGCTGTTTTTT. Its protein product is CASSPQHGNTGELFF.